A single sample gave rise to the 26 T cell receptor beta chains below, sequenced in a study of beta chain features in type 1 diabetes. Every bit of the isolated RNA underwent reverse transcription, so sequencing read expressed TCRB transcripts. Profiled with immunoSEQ multiplex PCR; TCRdb holds only in-frame clones, not every one. Of about half a million clones listed, about an eighth were seen once; the top ten hold 0.04% to 0.05%. The sample taken for sequencing was naive CD4+ T cells from blood. These receptors originate from a young woman in good health.

The chain has TRBV29-1 and TRBJ2-3; TRBD1 matches 9 bases. There are 14 residues in the CDR3. J was trimmed by 4 bases and V by 3 bases; bases with no gene match: 5. Germline V gene sequence: CDR1 SQVTM, CDR2 ANQGSEA. CDR3 nucleotide sequence: TGCAGCGTTGAGAAGGGACAGGGCGCAGATACGCAGTATTTT. Translating gives CSVEKGQGADTQYF.

The rearrangement joins TRBV28 to TRBJ1-1; D unresolved. This CDR3 is built from 11 residues. The germline V gene has CDR1 MDHEN and CDR2 SYDVKM. V was pared by 3 bases and J by 12 bases, with 11 bases between. As DNA, the CDR3 is TGTGCCAGCAGTTTTAGACAATCGTCTTTCTTT. Residues: CASSFRQSSFF. The full variable domain, its missing parts supplied by reference TRBV28 and TRBJ1-1, is DVKVTQSSRYLVKRTGEKVFLECVQDMDHENMFWYRQDPGLGLRLIYFSYDVKMKEKGDIPEGYSVSREKKERFSLILESASTNQTSMYLCASSFRQSSFFGQGTRLTVV.

The rearrangement links TRBV7-9 to TRBJ2-2; 8 positions agree with TRBD1. CDR3 length equals 18 residues. V dropped 1 base and J dropped 1; count of bases not matched to a gene: 8. The germline gives CDR1 SEHNR, CDR2 FQNEAQ (reference sequence). In nucleotides, the CDR3 is TGTGCCAGCAGCTTAGTGATGGGGACAGGAAGGAACACCGGGGAGCTGTTTTTT. It codes for CASSLVMGTGRNTGELFF.

The V gene is TRBV5-1, the J gene TRBJ2-2, with D perhaps matching TRBD1 (5 bases). This CDR3 spans 15 amino acids. V was pared by 4 bases and J by 1 base, with 11 bases between. Germline CDR1 is SGHRS and CDR2 is YFSETQ. The CDR3 region is CASSIPQGNTGELFF. In DNA form, the CDR3 reads TGCGCCAGCAGCATACCCCAGGGGAACACCGGGGAGCTGTTTTTT.

This clone appeared a few times. The chain recombines TRBV7-2 with TRBJ2-4; D call uncertain. Trimming removed 4 bases at V and 0 bases at J, with 7 bases between. Per germline, CDR1 SGHTA and CDR2 FQGNSA. CDR3 length: 14 amino acids. CDR3 nucleotides: TGTGCCAGCAGCTCCAGCGTAGCCAAAAACATTCAGTACTTC. Translation gives CASSSSVAKNIQYF. Full variable domain (outside the CDR3, taken from reference TRBV7-2 and TRBJ2-4): GAGVSQSPSNKVTEKGKDVELRCDPISGHTALYWYRQSLGQGLEFLIYFQGNSAPDKSGLPSDRFSAERTGGSVSTLTIQRTQQEDSAVYLCASSSSVAKNIQYFGAGTRLSVL.

This rearrangement joins TRBV5-1 to TRBJ2-7; the D call may be TRBD1 or TRBD2 (5 bases each). The germline V gene has CDR1 SGHRS and CDR2 YFSETQ. V was cut by 8 bases and J by 2 bases, with 23 bases left in between. This CDR3 spans 16 amino acids. DNA of the CDR3: TGCGCCAGTGGCCCTTCCGCTGGGACGGCCCCCTACGAGCAGTACTTC. Protein: CASGPSAGTAPYEQYF.

The chain combines TRBV7-3 with TRBJ2-1; the match to TRBD2 covers 9 bases. Germline CDR1 and CDR2: SGHTA and FQGTGA. Unmatched junction bases numbered 10, after V lost 5 bases and J lost 8 bases. This CDR3 contains 15 residues. CDR3 DNA sequence: TGTGCCAGCAGCACACTAGGGACTAGCCCGGATGAGCAGTTCTTC. The encoded protein is CASSTLGTSPDEQFF.

The chain joins TRBV25-1 to TRBJ1-3; a weak D match, TRBD1 (6 bases). Germline CDR1 and CDR2: MGHDK and SYGVNS. Deletions cut 7 bases from V and 5 bases from J, with 15 bases between. The CDR3 length is 14 residues. The CDR3 nucleotides read TGTGCCAGCAACCCCGGGGGGGCAAGAAACACCATATATTTT. Translating it yields CASNPGGARNTIYF.

The chain links TRBV5-1 to TRBJ1-1; the D gene is possibly TRBD1 (6 bases). The germline CDR1 and CDR2 sequences are SGHRS and YFSETQ. CDR3 length: 14 amino acids. V lost 4 bases, J lost 1 base, and 11 bases lay in between. The CDR3 sequence: CASSAQGRNTEAFF. The CDR3 DNA reads as TGCGCCAGCAGCGCACAGGGCCGGAACACTGAAGCTTTCTTT.

This chain connects TRBV7-3 to TRBJ2-3, with D perhaps matching TRBD2 (5 bases). The germline V gene encodes CDR1 SGHTA and CDR2 FQGTGA. There are 14 residues in the CDR3. Trimming took 8 bases from V and 4 from J, leaving 16 bases between them. CDR3 DNA sequence: TGTGCCAGCGGCGTAACTAGTCGTGCAGATACGCAGTATTTT. Translating it yields CASGVTSRADTQYF.

V is TRBV7-9 and J is TRBJ2-6; D is possibly TRBD1 or TRBD2 (5 bases each). The germline V gene encodes CDR1 SEHNR and CDR2 FQNEAQ (reference sequence). The V gene lost 2 bases and the J gene lost 2 bases, with 7 bases spanning the gap. The CDR3 has 15 amino acids. Here the CDR3 reads CASSLRGAGANVLTF. For the CDR3, the DNA is TGTGCCAGCAGCTTAAGAGGGGCTGGGGCCAACGTCCTGACTTTC.

The chain is built from TRBV7-9 and TRBJ2-3; 7 bases match TRBD2. Germline CDR1 and CDR2: SEHNR and FQNEAQ (reference sequence). The CDR3 is 15 residues long. V trimming: 5 bases; J trimming: 4 bases; junction bases outside the gene matches: 9. CDR3 nucleotides: TGTGCCAGCAGCCCCCCGGGGGGTAAGGCAGATACGCAGTATTTT. It translates to CASSPPGGKADTQYF.

The V gene is TRBV4-1, the J gene TRBJ2-3; D is possibly TRBD1 (6 bases). The CDR3 loop spans 17 amino acids. V lost 1 base and J lost 2, with 16 bases in between. CDR1 and CDR2 from the germline V gene are MGHRA and YSYEKL. The CDR3 loop reads CASSQVGQTPDTDTQYF. The CDR3 DNA reads TGCGCCAGCAGCCAAGTAGGACAGACCCCGGACACAGATACGCAGTATTTT.

This clone was seen a handful of times. The chain recombines TRBV2 with TRBJ2-2; no clear D. The CDR3 loop spans 11 amino acids. The germline V gene has CDR1 SNHLY and CDR2 FYNNEI. Trimming removed 6 bases from V and 3 bases from J, with 2 bases in between. The CDR3 reads CASRYTGELFF. The DNA for the CDR3 is TGTGCCAGCAGATACACCGGGGAGCTGTTTTTT.

This clone was counted between two and nine times. This sequence joins TRBV20-1 and TRBJ2-1; no reliable D call. Trimming cost V 6 bases and J 9 bases, with 12 bases left between them. The CDR3 consists of 11 residues. Germline V gene lookup returns CDR1 DFQATT and CDR2 SNEGSKA (reference sequence). For the CDR3, the DNA is TGCAGTGCAAAGACCATCAGTGAGCAGTTCTTC. This sequence encodes CSAKTISEQFF.

This clone was recorded a few times. V and J are TRBV21-1 and TRBJ2-5; no check of the table's D call, TRBD2, against the DNA was made. TRBV21-1 is a pseudogene locus. The CDR3 spans 15 residues. CDR3 sequence reads: CASSKEMLRGETQYF. The CDR3 bases are TGTGCCAGCAGCAAAGAGATGCTTAGAGGGGAGACCCAGTACTTC.

This clone was detected only a few times. The genes are TRBV28 and TRBJ2-7; tentative D call: TRBD1 (6 bases). CDR1 is MDHEN, CDR2 SYDVKM, per germline. V lost 7 bases and J 5 bases, leaving 21 bases between the germline ends. The CDR3 length is 15 residues. The CDR3 nucleotides read TGTGCCAGCAACGTTGCTCAGGGGCCAGGTAACGAGCAGTACGTC. The encoded protein is CASNVAQGPGNEQYV.

The chain joins TRBV7-8 to TRBJ2-5; unclear D gene. The CDR3 length is 15 residues. CDR1 is SGHVS and CDR2 is FQNEAQ in the germline V gene. The V end was cut by 1 base, the J end by 1 base, with 10 bases between. CDR3 protein: CASSLGVFPQETQYF. In DNA, the CDR3 is TGTGCCAGCAGCTTAGGAGTATTTCCCCAAGAGACCCAGTACTTC.

This clone was observed a handful of times. The chain is built from TRBV4-3 and TRBJ2-7, with D tentatively TRBD2 (6 bases). Germline V gene lookup returns CDR1 LGHNA and CDR2 YSLEER. The ends were cut back, 0 bases at V and 0 bases at J, with 12 bases in the middle. This CDR3 is 16 amino acids long. The CDR3 is CASSQDHRRDSYEQYF. CDR3 nucleotides: TGCGCCAGCAGCCAAGATCATAGGCGGGACTCCTACGAGCAGTACTTC.

This chain connects TRBV9 to TRBJ2-7, with TRBD1 matching 7 bases. The germline V gene has CDR1 SGDLS and CDR2 YYNGEE. V lost 6 bases and J lost 3; bases outside the gene matches: 3. The CDR3 runs 12 residues. CDR3 protein: CASNSGGYEQYF. As DNA, the CDR3 is TGTGCCAGCAACTCAGGGGGCTACGAGCAGTACTTC.

In its sample, this clone was seen a few times. A junction boundary mismatches the germline segment, possibly from a read error. The chain has TRBV4-3 and TRBJ2-1; possible D gene TRBD2, 6 bases. This CDR3 comprises 13 residues. CDR1 and CDR2 (germline): LGHNA, YSLEER. The CDR3 coding sequence is TGCGCCAGCAGCCTCGATCCGGTGACTAGGCGGATCTTC. This gives the protein CASSLDPVTRRIF.

This clone turned up a few times. The chain joins TRBV14 to TRBJ1-5, with D maybe TRBD1 (5 bases). The CDR3 extends over 13 amino acids. The V end was cut by 4 bases, the J end by 7 bases, with 11 bases between. Germline CDR1 reads SGHDN; CDR2 reads FVKESK. The CDR3 region has the DNA TGTGCCAGCAGCCCGACACGGGGGCAGCCCCAGCATTTT. Its translation is CASSPTRGQPQHF. Variable domain in full (rest from reference TRBV14 and TRBJ1-5): EAGVTQFPSHSVIEKGQTVTLRCDPISGHDNLYWYRRVMGKEIKFLLHFVKESKQDESGMPNNRFLAERTGGTYSTLKVQPAELEDSGVYFCASSPTRGQPQHFGDGTRLSIL.

This clone was counted a few times. The rearrangement uses TRBV5-4 and TRBJ2-5; D is ambiguous. This CDR3 is built from 16 residues. Trimming stripped 0 bases from V and 1 base from J, with 13 bases between. Germline lookup yields CDR1 SGHNT and CDR2 YYREEE (reference sequence). DNA of the CDR3: TGTGCCAGCAGCTTGGTGGCAGGCTACCTCCAAGAGACCCAGTACTTC. This translates into CASSLVAGYLQETQYF.

This chain connects TRBV6-6 to TRBJ1-5; 7 positions match TRBD1. This CDR3 region has 16 residues. The germline V gene encodes CDR1 MNHNY and CDR2 SVGAGI (reference sequence). V was pared by 4 bases and J by 1 base, with 7 bases of the junction left unmatched. CDR3 amino acids: CASSSRQGGSNQPQHF. CDR3 in DNA: TGTGCCAGCAGTTCCCGACAGGGAGGCAGCAATCAGCCCCAGCATTTT.

This clone was observed a few times. Other DNA sequences in this specimen translate into the identical CDR3. The chain joins TRBV30 to TRBJ1-5; no clear D gene. CDR1 is GTSNPN, CDR2 SVGIG, per germline (reference sequence). This CDR3 is 13 amino acids long. V shed 0 bases and J shed 3 bases, with 6 bases lying between them. In DNA form, the CDR3 reads TGTGCCTGGAGTGTGAGCGTCAATCAGCCCCAGCATTTT. It yields the protein CAWSVSVNQPQHF.

This chain links TRBV7-8 with TRBJ2-5, with D possibly TRBD2 on 5 matching bases. The CDR3 sequence is 14 residues long. CDR1 SGHVS and CDR2 FQNEAQ come from the germline V gene. V was clipped by 5 bases and J by 7 bases, with 17 bases between them. The DNA for the CDR3 is TGTGCCAGCAGCCCGAGACGCGGACGGGGGACCCAGTACTTC. Its translation is CASSPRRGRGTQYF.